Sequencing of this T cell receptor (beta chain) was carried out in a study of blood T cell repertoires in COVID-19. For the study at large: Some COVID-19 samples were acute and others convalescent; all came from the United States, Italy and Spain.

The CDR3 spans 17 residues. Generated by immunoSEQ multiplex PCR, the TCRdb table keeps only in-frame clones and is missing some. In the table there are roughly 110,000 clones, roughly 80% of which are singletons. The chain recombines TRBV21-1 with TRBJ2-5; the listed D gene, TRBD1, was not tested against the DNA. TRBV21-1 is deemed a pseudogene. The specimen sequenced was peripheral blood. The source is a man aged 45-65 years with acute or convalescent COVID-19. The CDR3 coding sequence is TGTGCCAGCAGCAGGGTCCGGGACAGGGGGCGCATAGAGACCCAGTACTTC. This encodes CASSRVRDRGRIETQYF.